The clone carrying this T cell receptor beta chain has just one count. Its antigen is unidentified. Some clones are missing from TCRdb's copy, which holds only in-frame ones; the method was immunoSEQ multiplex PCR. The sample lists about 79,000 clones; 92% were seen once. This sample is drawn from a study of T cell responses to AZD1222 COVID-19 vaccine. Trimming pared 5 bases from V and 6 bases from J, leaving 16 bases between. Germline V gives CDR1 SGHTA, CDR2 FQGNSA. The CDR3 totals 15 residues. Whole-study findings and limits: Spike-specific TCR depth and breadth grew after two AZD1222 doses. Nearly half of unique spike-specific TCRs reportedly avoided B.1.351 and B.1.1.7 mutated regions. At baseline, seropositivity was found in only a handful of AZD1222 recipients. Only after the peak T cell response were repertoires sampled.

The V gene is TRBV7-2, the J gene TRBJ2-2, with D perhaps matching TRBD1 (6 bases). This clonotype originated in an adult in good health. The source was peripheral blood, collected on day 0 of MenACWY control vaccination. CDR3 residues: CASSLPWGLSGELFF. The CDR3 nucleotides are TGTGCCAGCAGCCTCCCATGGGGGCTCTCCGGGGAGCTGTTTTTT.